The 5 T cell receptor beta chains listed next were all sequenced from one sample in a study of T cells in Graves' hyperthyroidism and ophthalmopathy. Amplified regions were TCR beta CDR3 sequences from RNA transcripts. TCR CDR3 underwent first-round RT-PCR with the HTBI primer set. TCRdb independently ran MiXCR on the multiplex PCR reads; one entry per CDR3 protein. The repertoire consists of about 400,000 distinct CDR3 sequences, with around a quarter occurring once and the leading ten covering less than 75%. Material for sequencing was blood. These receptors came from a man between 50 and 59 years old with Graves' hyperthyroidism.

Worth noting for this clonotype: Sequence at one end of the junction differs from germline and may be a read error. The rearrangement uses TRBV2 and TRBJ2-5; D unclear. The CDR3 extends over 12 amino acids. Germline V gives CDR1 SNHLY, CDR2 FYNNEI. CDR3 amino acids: CARSERKETQYF. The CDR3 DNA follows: TGTGCCAGAAGTGAGAGAAAAGAGACCCAGTACTTC.

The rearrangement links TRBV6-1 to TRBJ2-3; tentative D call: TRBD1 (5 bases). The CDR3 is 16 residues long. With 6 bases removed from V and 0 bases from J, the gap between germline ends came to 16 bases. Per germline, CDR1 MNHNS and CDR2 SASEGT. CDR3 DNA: TGTGCCAGCAGGATGACAGCCTCCACTAGCACAGATACGCAGTATTTT. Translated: CASRMTASTSTDTQYF.

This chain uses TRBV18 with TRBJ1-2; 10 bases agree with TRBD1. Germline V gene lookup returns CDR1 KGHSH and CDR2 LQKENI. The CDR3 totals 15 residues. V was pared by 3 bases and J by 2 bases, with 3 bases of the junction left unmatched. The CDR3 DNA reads TGTGCCAGCTCACCGGGACAGGGGCGGAACTATGGCTACACCTTC. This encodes CASSPGQGRNYGYTF.

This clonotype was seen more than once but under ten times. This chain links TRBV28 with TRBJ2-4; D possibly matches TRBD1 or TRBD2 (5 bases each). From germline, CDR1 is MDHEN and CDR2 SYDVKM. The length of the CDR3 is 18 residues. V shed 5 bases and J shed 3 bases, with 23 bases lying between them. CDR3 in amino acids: CASSPLISGARDKNIQYF. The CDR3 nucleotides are TGTGCCAGCAGTCCGCTAATTTCCGGGGCGAGGGACAAAAACATTCAGTACTTC. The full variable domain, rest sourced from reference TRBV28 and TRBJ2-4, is DVKVTQSSRYLVKRTGEKVFLECVQDMDHENMFWYRQDPGLGLRLIYFSYDVKMKEKGDIPEGYSVSREKKERFSLILESASTNQTSMYLCASSPLISGARDKNIQYFGAGTRLSVL.

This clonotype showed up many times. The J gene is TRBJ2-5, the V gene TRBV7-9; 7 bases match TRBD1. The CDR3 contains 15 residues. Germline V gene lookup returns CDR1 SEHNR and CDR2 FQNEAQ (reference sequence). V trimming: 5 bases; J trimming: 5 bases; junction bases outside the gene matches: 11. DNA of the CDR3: TGTGCCAGCAGCCCCTCTTGGGGGACAGACGAGACCCAGTACTTC. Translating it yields CASSPSWGTDETQYF.